These 24 T cell receptor beta chains share one sample of origin, sequenced in a study of cytomegalovirus exposure and HLA in healthy donors. PCR primers comprised 60 Vbeta and 13 Jbeta primers. Profiling relied on immunoSEQ multiplex PCR, and the TCRdb table lists in-frame clones only, not all of them. The sample holds 110,000 or so clones, about 80% seen once. Sequenced input: PBMCs. These receptors were taken from a woman between 18 and 29 years old in good health and CMV-seronegative.

A remark on this clone: The sample has other DNA sequences that encode this CDR3 too. The V gene is TRBV9, the J gene TRBJ2-1, with 9 bases matching TRBD2. Germline CDR1 is SGDLS and CDR2 is YYNGEE. J gave up 1 base and V 3 bases, and 2 bases lay outside the gene matches. The CDR3 consists of 15 residues. The CDR3 DNA reads as TGTGCCAGCAGCGCGACTAGCGGTTCCTACAATGAGCAGTTCTTC. Protein: CASSATSGSYNEQFF. The full variable domain, in which reference TRBV9 and TRBJ2-1 provide the parts outside the CDR3, is DSGVTQTPKHLITATGQRVTLRCSPRSGDLSVYWYQQSLDQGLQFLIQYYNGEERAKGNILERFSAQQFPDLHSELNLSSLELGDSALYFCASSATSGSYNEQFFGPGTRLTVL.

The chain has TRBV19 and TRBJ2-7; 7 positions match TRBD1. CDR3 length equals 13 residues. V gave up 6 bases and J gave up 2 bases; unmatched junction bases: 4. Per germline, CDR1 LNHDA and CDR2 SQIVND (reference sequence). Here the CDR3 DNA reads TGTGCCAGTAGAGACAGGGCAACCTACGAGCAGTACTTC. It specifies CASRDRATYEQYF.

The J gene is TRBJ2-3, the V gene TRBV11-1, with 15 bases aligning to TRBD2. The V and J ends lost 5 bases and 4 bases, in that order; junction bases with no gene match: 10. The CDR3 totals 18 residues. Per the germline V gene, CDR1 is SGHAT and CDR2 is FQDESV (reference sequence). The CDR3 protein is CASSGQGLAGGRSDTQYF. In DNA form, the CDR3 reads TGTGCCAGCAGCGGACAGGGACTAGCGGGGGGTCGGTCAGATACGCAGTATTTT. Combining the CDR3 with reference TRBV11-1 and TRBJ2-3 gives the whole variable domain EAEVAQSPRYKITEKSQAVAFWCDPISGHATLYWYRQILGQGPELLVQFQDESVVDDSQLPKDRFSAERLKGVDSTLKIQPAELGDSAMYLCASSGQGLAGGRSDTQYFGPGTRLTVL.

V gene TRBV12-5 combines with J gene TRBJ2-5, with 7 bases lining up with TRBD2. The CDR3 covers 12 residues. Trimming at V came to 5 bases and at J to 7 bases, leaving 4 bases not matched to a gene. In germline, CDR1 is LGHNT, CDR2 FRNRAP. CDR3 nucleotide sequence: TGTGCTAGTGGTCCCCCGGGGGGGACCCAGTACTTC. Translated, it gives CASGPPGGTQYF.

The rearrangement joins TRBV2 to TRBJ1-4, with 7 positions matching TRBD1. The tail of the sequence fits TRBJ2-2 better, so the J call may be wrong. The CDR3 has 14 amino acids. CDR1 and CDR2 (germline): SNHLY, FYNNEI. Written as DNA, the CDR3 is TGTGCCAGCAGTGATTGGGACAGTCTATCGGAGCTGTTTTTT. Its translation: CASSDWDSLSELFF.

The chain links TRBV7-6 to TRBJ2-1; no clear D gene. V lost 8 bases, J lost 10 bases, and 18 bases lay in between. Germline V gives CDR1 SGHVS, CDR2 FNYEAQ. The CDR3 is 13 residues long. In DNA, the CDR3 is TGTGCCAGCGCCCCCCCAGGCGTATGGGAGCAGTTCTTC. The encoded protein is CASAPPGVWEQFF.

The chain uses TRBV9 and TRBJ2-3; D possibly corresponds to TRBD2 (7 bases). The ends were cut back, 4 bases at V and 5 bases at J, with 14 bases in the middle. This CDR3 has 14 amino acids. The germline V gene encodes CDR1 SGDLS and CDR2 YYNGEE. CDR3 in DNA: TGTGCCAGCAGCCCAATGGGAGGGGGAGATACGCAGTATTTT. It encodes CASSPMGGGDTQYF.

The genes are TRBV21-1 and TRBJ2-1; the D call TRBD1 from the table was never checked on the DNA. TRBV21-1 is labeled a pseudogene. The CDR3 has 14 residues. The CDR3 nucleotides read TGTGCCAGCAGTGGACAGGGGGCGGGCAATGAGCAGTTCTTC. This translates into CASSGQGAGNEQFF.

J is TRBJ2-2 and V is TRBV9; perhaps TRBD2 as D (6 bases). Germline V gene sequence: CDR1 SGDLS, CDR2 YYNGEE. This CDR3 has 16 residues. Trimming took 0 bases from V and 2 from J, leaving 11 bases between them. For the CDR3, the DNA is TGTGCCAGCAGCGTAGGGGTTAGCGGAAACACCGGGGAGCTGTTTTTT. This encodes CASSVGVSGNTGELFF.

V and J are TRBV4-1 and TRBJ2-1; TRBD2 matches 9 bases. CDR1 is MGHRA, CDR2 YSYEKL, per germline. The V gene end was trimmed by 5 bases and the J gene end by 4 bases; junction bases not matched to a gene: 12. This CDR3 is built from 17 residues. CDR3: CASSVRLAEPYYNEQFF. The CDR3 nucleotides are TGCGCCAGCAGCGTCAGACTAGCGGAACCTTATTACAATGAGCAGTTCTTC.

The V and J genes are TRBV18 and TRBJ2-2, with 7 bases fitting TRBD1. The CDR3 runs to 17 residues. Germline lookup yields CDR1 KGHSH and CDR2 LQKENI. V trimming: 1 base; J trimming: 7 bases; junction bases outside the gene matches: 12. In DNA, the CDR3 is TGTGCCAGCTCACCACAACTCGACAGGGTAGTGCACGGGGAGCTGTTTTTT. This codes for CASSPQLDRVVHGELFF.

V and J are TRBV7-9 and TRBJ2-7, with D possibly being TRBD2 (6 bases). Germline V gives CDR1 SEHNR, CDR2 FQNEAQ (reference sequence). V lost 5 bases and J lost 5, with 13 bases in between. The CDR3 totals 13 residues. CDR3 nucleotide sequence: TGTGCCAGCAGCACACGGACGGGGGACGAGCAGTACTTC. Translated, it gives CASSTRTGDEQYF.

The chain carries TRBV7-2 and TRBJ1-5, with 9 positions matching TRBD1. CDR1 and CDR2 (germline): SGHTA, FQGNSA. The CDR3 consists of 16 residues. J was trimmed by 4 bases and V by 5 bases; bases with no gene match: 9. The CDR3 spells CASSPDGTGRNQPQHF. CDR3 in DNA: TGTGCCAGCAGCCCCGATGGGACAGGGAGAAATCAGCCCCAGCATTTT.

The rearrangement uses TRBV7-9 and TRBJ2-1, with D possibly being TRBD2 (6 bases). Germline assignment: CDR1 SEHNR and CDR2 FQNEAQ (reference sequence). This CDR3 contains 15 residues. The germline V and J ends were trimmed by 1 base and 6 bases, with 13 bases remaining between them. This CDR3 is CASSLGAGTGNEQFF. The CDR3 nucleotides read TGTGCCAGCAGCTTAGGGGCGGGAACTGGCAATGAGCAGTTCTTC.

This chain links TRBV18 with TRBJ2-3; 7 positions agree with TRBD2. The CDR3 sequence is 18 residues long. Unmatched junction bases numbered 20, after V lost 1 base and J lost 10 bases. Germline V gives CDR1 KGHSH, CDR2 LQKENI. CDR3 amino acids: CASSPRKLATSRSRSQYF. The CDR3, as DNA: TGTGCCAGCTCACCACGGAAGCTTGCGACTAGCAGATCGAGGTCGCAGTATTTT.

The chain joins TRBV7-9 to TRBJ1-3, with 9 bases identical to TRBD1. The germline V gene has CDR1 SEHNR and CDR2 FQNEAQ (reference sequence). CDR3 size: 16 residues. V trimming: 2 bases; J trimming: 4 bases; junction bases outside the gene matches: 6. DNA for the CDR3: TGTGCCAGCAGCTTAAATACAGGGGGCAACGGAAACACCATATATTTT. Protein: CASSLNTGGNGNTIYF.

The chain recombines TRBV11-2 with TRBJ2-1; TRBD2 aligns across 14 bases. Germline V gene lookup returns CDR1 SGHAT and CDR2 FQNNGV. CDR3 length equals 15 residues. V shed 5 bases, J shed 7 bases, and the junction held 4 bases outside the gene matches. Written as DNA, the CDR3 is TGTGCCAGCAGCGGGGGACTAGCGGGAGTGAATGAGCAGTTCTTC. Translation: CASSGGLAGVNEQFF.

The J gene is TRBJ1-1, the V gene TRBV18, with D perhaps matching TRBD1 (6 bases). Between the trimmed V and J ends, which lost 0 bases and 0 bases, there was a span of 8 bases. Germline V gene sequence: CDR1 KGHSH, CDR2 LQKENI. This CDR3 has 15 residues. CDR3: CASSPPQGLNTEAFF. DNA for the CDR3: TGTGCCAGCTCACCACCACAGGGCTTGAACACTGAAGCTTTCTTT.

The rearrangement links TRBV2 to TRBJ1-5; a weak D match, TRBD1 (5 bases). CDR1 and CDR2 from the germline V gene are SNHLY and FYNNEI. The V end lost 6 bases, the J end lost 4 bases, and 7 bases lay between the germline ends. The CDR3 consists of 12 residues. The CDR3: CASSGGNQPQHF. CDR3 in DNA: TGTGCCAGCAGCGGGGGGAATCAGCCCCAGCATTTT.

In DNA, the CDR3 is TGTGCCAGCAGCTTAATAGCGGGGGGCCAGTACAATGAGCAGTTCTTC. Translating it yields CASSLIAGGQYNEQFF. The V and J genes are TRBV11-3 and TRBJ2-1; 10 bases match TRBD2. Germline CDR1 and CDR2: SGHNT and YENEEA. The CDR3 runs to 16 residues. Germline trimming cut 2 bases from V and 4 bases from J; bases unmatched to any gene: 5.

The CDR3 spells CASSRQGGYYGYTF. The CDR3 nucleotides are TGTGCCAGCAGCCGCCAGGGGGGATACTATGGCTACACCTTC. This chain links TRBV9 with TRBJ1-2; 7 bases match TRBD1. The ends lost 4 bases at V and 3 bases at J; junction bases unmatched: 6. This CDR3 has 14 amino acids. Germline-derived CDR1 and CDR2 are SGDLS and YYNGEE.

The rearrangement uses TRBV6-6 and TRBJ1-1; 12 bases are a match to TRBD1. The ends lost 6 bases at V and 6 bases at J; junction bases unmatched: 11. The CDR3 is made up of 16 amino acids. Germline values: CDR1 MNHNY, CDR2 SVGAGI (reference sequence). The CDR3 region is CASSPPGQGALAEAFF. CDR3 in DNA: TGTGCCAGCAGCCCCCCGGGACAGGGGGCGCTGGCTGAAGCTTTCTTT.

The J gene is TRBJ2-5, the V gene TRBV14; D unresolved. Germline V gives CDR1 SGHDN, CDR2 FVKESK. The CDR3 runs to 13 residues. The V and J ends lost 3 bases and 1 base respectively, with 6 bases between them. The CDR3 region is CASSHYRQETQYF. Here the CDR3 DNA reads TGTGCCAGCAGCCATTATCGCCAAGAGACCCAGTACTTC.

The chain joins TRBV9 to TRBJ2-1; a weak D match, TRBD1 (6 bases). Germline-derived CDR1 and CDR2 are SGDLS and YYNGEE. This CDR3 is 15 amino acids long. V was shortened by 4 bases and J by 4 bases, with 15 bases between the two germline ends. CDR3 coding DNA: TGTGCCAGCAGCCCCCACAGGGTCACGTACAATGAGCAGTTCTTC. It is translated as CASSPHRVTYNEQFF. Full variable domain (outside the CDR3, taken from reference TRBV9 and TRBJ2-1): DSGVTQTPKHLITATGQRVTLRCSPRSGDLSVYWYQQSLDQGLQFLIQYYNGEERAKGNILERFSAQQFPDLHSELNLSSLELGDSALYFCASSPHRVTYNEQFFGPGTRLTVL.